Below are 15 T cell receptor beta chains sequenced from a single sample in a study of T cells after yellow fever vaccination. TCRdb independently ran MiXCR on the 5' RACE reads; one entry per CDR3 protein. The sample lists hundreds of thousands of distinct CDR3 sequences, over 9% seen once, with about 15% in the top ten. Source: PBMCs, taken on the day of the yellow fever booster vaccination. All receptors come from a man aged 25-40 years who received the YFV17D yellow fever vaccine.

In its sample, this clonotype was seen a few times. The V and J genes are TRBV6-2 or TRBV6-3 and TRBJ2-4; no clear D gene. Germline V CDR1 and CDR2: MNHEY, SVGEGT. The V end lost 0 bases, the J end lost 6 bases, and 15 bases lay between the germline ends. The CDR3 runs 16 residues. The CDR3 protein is CASSYSNPRRSNIQYF. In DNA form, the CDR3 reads TGTGCCAGCAGTTACTCCAACCCCCGACGGTCAAACATTCAGTACTTC.

The CDR3 region has the DNA TGTGCCAGTACGATTGGGCCAGGCGCTAATTCACCCCTCCACTTT. Translated, it gives CASTIGPGANSPLHF. This chain uses TRBV19 with TRBJ1-6; no reliable D call. The germline gives CDR1 LNHDA, CDR2 SQIVND (reference sequence). This CDR3 contains 15 residues. Trimming cost V 7 bases and J 6 bases, with 16 bases left between them.

The CDR3 region is CASSQATRSASTGELFF. In nucleotides, the CDR3 is TGCGCCAGCAGCCAAGCCACCCGGTCCGCGAGCACCGGGGAGCTGTTTTTT. The chain couples TRBV4-3 to TRBJ2-2; D gene uncertain. The CDR3 is 17 residues long. CDR1 LGHNA and CDR2 YSLEER come from the germline V gene. The V gene lost 1 base and the J gene lost 4 bases, with 16 bases spanning the gap.

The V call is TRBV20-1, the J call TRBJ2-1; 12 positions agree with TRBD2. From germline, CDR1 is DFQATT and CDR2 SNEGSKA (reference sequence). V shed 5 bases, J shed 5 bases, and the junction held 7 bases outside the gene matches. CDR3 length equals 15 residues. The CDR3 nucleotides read TGCAGTGCTCCCTCTAGCGGGAGGGCGCACAATGAGCAGTTCTTC. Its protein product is CSAPSSGRAHNEQFF.

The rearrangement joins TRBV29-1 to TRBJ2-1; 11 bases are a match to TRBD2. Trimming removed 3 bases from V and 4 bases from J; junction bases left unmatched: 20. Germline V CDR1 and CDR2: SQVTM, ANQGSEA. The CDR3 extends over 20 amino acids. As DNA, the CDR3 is TGCAGCGTTGAGGGTCTGGGACTAGCGGCCCCAAATCCTCGATACAATGAGCAGTTCTTC. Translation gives CSVEGLGLAAPNPRYNEQFF.

The CDR3 bases are TGTGCCAGCTCACCTTTGGGGGTGGAGGAGCAGTACTTC. The encoded protein is CASSPLGVEEQYF. V gene TRBV18 combines with J gene TRBJ2-7; the D call may be TRBD1 or TRBD2 (5 bases each). Germline-derived CDR1 and CDR2 are KGHSH and LQKENI. V lost 3 bases to trimming and J lost 7 bases, with 13 bases between them. This CDR3 comprises 13 residues.

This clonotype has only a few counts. The CDR3 nucleotides are TGTGCCAGCAGCCCCTACCCTGGCCATGAGGACGAGCAGTACTTC. This sequence encodes CASSPYPGHEDEQYF. The V call is TRBV3-1, the J call TRBJ2-7; D not resolved. CDR3 length equals 15 residues. V lost 4 bases and J lost 5, with 18 bases in between. Germline CDR1 reads LGHDT; CDR2 reads YNNKEL (reference sequence).

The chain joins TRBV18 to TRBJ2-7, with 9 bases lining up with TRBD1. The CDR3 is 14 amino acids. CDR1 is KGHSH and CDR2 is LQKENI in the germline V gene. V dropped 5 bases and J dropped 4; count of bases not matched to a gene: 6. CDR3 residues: CASSTTGGNYEQYF. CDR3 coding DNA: TGTGCCAGCTCAACCACAGGGGGCAATTACGAGCAGTACTTC. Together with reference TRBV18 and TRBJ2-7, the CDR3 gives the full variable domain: NAGVMQNPRHLVRRRGQEARLRCSPMKGHSHVYWYRQLPEEGLKFMVYLQKENIIDESGMPKERFSAEFPKEGPSILRIQQVVRGDSAAYFCASSTTGGNYEQYFGPGTRLTVT.

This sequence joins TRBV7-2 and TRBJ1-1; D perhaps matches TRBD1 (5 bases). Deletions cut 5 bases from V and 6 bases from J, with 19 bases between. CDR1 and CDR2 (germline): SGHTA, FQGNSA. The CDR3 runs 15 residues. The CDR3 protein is CASSDRTLGGSEAFF. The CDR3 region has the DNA TGTGCCAGCAGCGACCGGACATTGGGTGGATCTGAAGCTTTCTTT. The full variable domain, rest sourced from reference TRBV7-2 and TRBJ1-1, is GAGVSQSPSNKVTEKGKDVELRCDPISGHTALYWYRQSLGQGLEFLIYFQGNSAPDKSGLPSDRFSAERTGGSVSTLTIQRTQQEDSAVYLCASSDRTLGGSEAFFGQGTRLTVV.

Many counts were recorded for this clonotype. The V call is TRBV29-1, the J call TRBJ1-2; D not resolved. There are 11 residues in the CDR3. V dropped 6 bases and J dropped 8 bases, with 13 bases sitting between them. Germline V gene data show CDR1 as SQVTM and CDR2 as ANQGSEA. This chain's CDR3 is CSVAGGEGYTF. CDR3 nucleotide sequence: TGCAGCGTCGCCGGTGGAGAGGGCTACACCTTC.

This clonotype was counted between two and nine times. The chain's CDR3 is CSASRRAGRDEQFF. CDR3 nucleotide sequence: TGCAGTGCTAGCCGGCGGGCGGGGCGCGATGAGCAGTTCTTC. This rearrangement joins TRBV20-1 to TRBJ2-1; tentatively, D is TRBD2 (6 bases). The V end lost 3 bases, the J end lost 8 bases, and 17 bases lay between the germline ends. From germline, CDR1 is DFQATT and CDR2 SNEGSKA (reference sequence). This CDR3 is 14 amino acids long.

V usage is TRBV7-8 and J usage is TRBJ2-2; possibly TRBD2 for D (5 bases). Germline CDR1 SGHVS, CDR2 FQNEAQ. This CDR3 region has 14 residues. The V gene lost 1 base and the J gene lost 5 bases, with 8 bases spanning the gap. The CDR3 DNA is TGTGCCAGCAGCTTAGTGGAGGTAACCGGGGAGCTGTTTTTT. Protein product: CASSLVEVTGELFF.

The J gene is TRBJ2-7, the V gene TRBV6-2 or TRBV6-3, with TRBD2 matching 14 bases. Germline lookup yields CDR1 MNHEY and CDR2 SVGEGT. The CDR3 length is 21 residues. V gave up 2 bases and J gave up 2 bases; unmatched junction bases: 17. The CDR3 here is CASSYPSSGTSGSRGAYEQYF. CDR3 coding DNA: TGTGCCAGCAGTTACCCGTCCTCCGGGACTAGCGGGAGTCGAGGGGCCTACGAGCAGTACTTC.

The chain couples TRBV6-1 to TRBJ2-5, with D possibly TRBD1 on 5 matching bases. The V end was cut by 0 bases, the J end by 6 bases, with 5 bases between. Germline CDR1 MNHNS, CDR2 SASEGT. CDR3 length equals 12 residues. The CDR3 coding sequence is TGTGCCAGCAGTGAAGCGGGGCAGACCCAGTACTTC. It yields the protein CASSEAGQTQYF.

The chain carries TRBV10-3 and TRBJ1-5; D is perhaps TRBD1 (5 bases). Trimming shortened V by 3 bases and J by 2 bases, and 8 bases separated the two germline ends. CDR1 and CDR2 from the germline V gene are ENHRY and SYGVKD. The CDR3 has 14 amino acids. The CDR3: CAISDQGGNQPQHF. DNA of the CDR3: TGTGCCATCAGTGATCAGGGCGGCAATCAGCCCCAGCATTTT.